This T cell receptor beta chain was captured by sequencing in a study of shared clonotypes between healthy human individuals. Study details: Plates per donor: three CD4 naive, three CD4 memory, two CD8 naive, one CD8 memory. Study-wide results and caveats: Rarefaction exposed incomplete sorted-subset sequencing despite large depth.

Profiling relied on immunoSEQ multiplex PCR, and the TCRdb table lists in-frame clones only, not all of them. Among roughly 1,000,000 clones listed, around three quarters were seen once. Donors, healthy HIV-negative adults, lacked recent acute infections or vaccinations. The length of the CDR3 is 14 residues. The germline V and J ends were trimmed by 2 bases and 3 bases, with 8 bases remaining between them. CDR1 is MDHEN and CDR2 is SYDVKM in the germline V gene. A note on this clone: Its antigen is undetermined. This CDR3 is also generated by other DNA sequences in the sample.

This clonotype originated in a man between 18 and 35 years old in good health. Some clones in this sample may be carry-over from other donors' samples. Sequences were obtained from memory CD4+ T cells from PBMCs. As to subset: CD45RA-negative fraction. J is TRBJ2-1 and V is TRBV28; D might be TRBD1 (5 bases). The CDR3 here is CASSLQGSYNEQFF. CDR3 DNA sequence: TGTGCCAGCAGTTTACAGGGCAGCTACAATGAGCAGTTCTTC.